This TCR beta chain originates from a study of response to subunit inactivated influenza vaccine. This clonotype has a single count. The antigen is undetermined. TCRdb reprocessed the RT-PCR reads with MiXCR, giving one entry per CDR3 protein. The sample records more than 250,000 distinct CDR3 sequences, 21% being singletons. Study-level findings and limits: Authors proposed each seasonal influenza vaccination draws in few new T cells.

The CDR3 totals 14 residues. From germline, CDR1 is SEHNR and CDR2 FQNEAQ (reference sequence). Unmatched junction bases numbered 8, after V lost 4 bases and J lost 6 bases. The genes are TRBV7-9 and TRBJ2-7, with 8 bases lining up with TRBD1. This material consisted of PBMCs from blood, taken 21 months after vaccination. This clonotype was obtained from a man aged 45 to 70 who received an inactivated influenza vaccine. The CDR3 reads CASSSWTGIGEQYF. DNA of the CDR3: TGTGCCAGCAGCTCTTGGACAGGGATTGGCGAGCAGTACTTC.